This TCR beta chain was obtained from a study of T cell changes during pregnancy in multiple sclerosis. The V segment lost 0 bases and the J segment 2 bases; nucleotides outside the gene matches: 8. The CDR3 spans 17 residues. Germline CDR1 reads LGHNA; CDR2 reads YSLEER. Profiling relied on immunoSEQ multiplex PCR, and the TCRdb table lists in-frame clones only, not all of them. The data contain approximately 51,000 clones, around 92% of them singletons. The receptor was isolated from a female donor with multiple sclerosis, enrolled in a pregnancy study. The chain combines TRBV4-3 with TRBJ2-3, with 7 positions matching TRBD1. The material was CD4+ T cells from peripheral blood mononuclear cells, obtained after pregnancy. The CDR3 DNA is TGCGCCAGCAGCCAAGATTCGACAGGGCAAAACACAGATACGCAGTATTTT. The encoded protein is CASSQDSTGQNTDTQYF.